These 2 T cell receptor beta chains were all obtained from the same sample, sequenced in a study of shared clonotypes between healthy human individuals (dated by TCRdb to the early 2020s). Library prep was done by the immunoSEQ multiplex PCR assay. In its TCRdb copy, this immuneACCESS table keeps in-frame sequences only and misses some clones. Where compared with another copy, unresolved V genes explain less than half of these, and the others have no known cause. Within this sample are 1,100,000 or so clones, with about 84% of them counted one time only. Around 0.47% of the sample comes from the top ten. The sequencing input was memory CD4+ T cells from PBMCs. Sample cell subset or site, as interpreted from the label and publication: CD45RA-negative fraction. The receptors derive from a man aged 18 to 30 in good health. Some clones in this sample may be carry-over from other donors' samples.

This chain joins TRBV9 and TRBJ2-1, with 7 bases fitting TRBD2. Looked up from germline, CDR1 is SGDLS and CDR2 is YYNGEE. V was clipped by 1 base and J by 0 bases; unmatched bases: 4. This CDR3 is built from 16 residues. CDR3 in amino acids: CASSVSGAGSYNEQFF. The CDR3 region has the DNA TGTGCCAGCAGCGTAAGCGGGGCCGGCTCCTACAATGAGCAGTTCTTC.

With respect to this clone: Other DNA sequences of this sample code for an identical CDR3. The chain is built from TRBV5-1 and TRBJ1-3, with D perhaps TRBD1 (5 bases). V was clipped by 3 bases and J by 1 base, with 8 bases between them. This CDR3 has 14 residues. The germline gives CDR1 SGHRS, CDR2 YFSETQ. In nucleotides, the CDR3 is TGCGCCAGCAGCTCCGGGGGTTCTGGAAACACCATATATTTT. Its translation: CASSSGGSGNTIYF.